What follows are 26 T cell receptor beta chains derived from one specimen sequenced in a study of blood T cell repertoires in COVID-19. Profiling relied on immunoSEQ multiplex PCR, and the TCRdb table lists in-frame clones only, not all of them. The sample holds roughly 280,000 clones; about nine tenths are singletons and the top ten take approximately 8.2%. The sequenced sample was peripheral blood. The receptor set was obtained from a man between 35 and 55 years old with active or convalescent COVID-19.

The chain carries TRBV4-2 and TRBJ2-5; D might be TRBD2 (5 bases). CDR1 is LGHNA, CDR2 YNFKEQ, per germline. This CDR3 region has 17 residues. V lost 0 bases to trimming and J lost 0 bases, with 14 bases between them. For the CDR3, the DNA is TGTGCCAGCAGCCAAGAGGCCGCACTAGGGAACCAAGAGACCCAGTACTTC. Protein product: CASSQEAALGNQETQYF.

The J gene is TRBJ1-5, the V gene TRBV6-5; D unclear. This CDR3 has 13 amino acids. The V gene's germline CDR1 is MNHEY and CDR2 SVGAGI. Trimming cost V 8 bases and J 0 bases, with 8 bases left between them. The CDR3 nucleotides are TGTGCCAGCCGTCGGGTTAGCAATCAGCCCCAGCATTTT. Amino acid sequence: CASRRVSNQPQHF.

This chain uses TRBV11-2 with TRBJ2-3, with 8 bases lining up with TRBD2. The trim removed 1 base at V and 5 bases at J, leaving 8 bases unmatched. Per the germline V gene, CDR1 is SGHAT and CDR2 is FQNNGV. The length of the CDR3 is 16 residues. The CDR3 loop is CASSLGVAGFVDTQYF. The CDR3 DNA sequence: TGTGCCAGCAGCTTAGGTGTAGCGGGGTTCGTAGATACGCAGTATTTT.

The rearrangement uses TRBV21-1 and TRBJ2-7; TRBD2 was called by the table and not checked on the DNA. TRBV21-1 is reported as a pseudogene. The CDR3 is 16 residues long. The CDR3 DNA reads TGTGCCAGCAGCCAGACTAGCGGGAGATGCTCCTACGAGCAGTACTTC. It codes for CASSQTSGRCSYEQYF.

The rearrangement uses TRBV24-1 and TRBJ2-3, with 12 positions matching TRBD2. The CDR3 sequence is 17 residues long. With 3 bases clipped from V and 4 bases from J, the junction kept 7 bases outside the gene matches. Germline CDR1 is KGHDR and CDR2 is SFDVKD. In DNA form, the CDR3 reads TGTGCCACCAGTGATCACGGACTAGCGGGGTTCCCAGATACGCAGTATTTT. It translates to CATSDHGLAGFPDTQYF.

The chain has TRBV6-5 and TRBJ1-1, with 10 bases that match TRBD1. V was pared by 2 bases and J by 11 bases, with 11 bases of the junction left unmatched. The germline CDR1 and CDR2 sequences are MNHEY and SVGAGI. The CDR3 totals 15 residues. The CDR3 region is CASSYTGTGDGGAFF. DNA of the CDR3: TGTGCCAGCAGTTACACCGGGACAGGGGATGGGGGCGCTTTCTTT.

This chain uses TRBV5-1 with TRBJ2-2; 8 bases are shared with TRBD2. Germline V gene data show CDR1 as SGHRS and CDR2 as YFSETQ. The CDR3 loop spans 15 amino acids. V was pared by 2 bases and J by 6 bases, with 6 bases of the junction left unmatched. The CDR3 region is CASSFKREFAGELFF. As DNA, the CDR3 is TGCGCCAGCAGCTTTAAGCGGGAGTTCGCCGGGGAGCTGTTTTTT. Drawing the rest from reference TRBV5-1 and TRBJ2-2, the complete variable domain is KAGVTQTPRYLIKTRGQQVTLSCSPISGHRSVSWYQQTPGQGLQFLFEYFSETQRNKGNFPGRFSGRQFSNSRSEMNVSTLELGDSALYLCASSFKREFAGELFFGEGSRLTVL.

In this sample, this clone turned up a few times. This rearrangement joins TRBV7-9 to TRBJ1-5, with D possibly being TRBD1 (6 bases). Germline values: CDR1 SEHNR, CDR2 FQNEAQ (reference sequence). There are 16 residues in the CDR3. Trimming took off 3 bases at V and 1 base at J, with 13 bases between the two ends. The CDR3 reads CASSFVGGQSNQPQHF. The CDR3 bases are TGTGCCAGCAGCTTTGTGGGGGGGCAGAGCAATCAGCCCCAGCATTTT.

The chain uses TRBV6-5 and TRBJ1-6; a weak D match, TRBD1 (5 bases). With 6 bases removed from V and 13 bases from J, the gap between germline ends came to 16 bases. Germline V gene data show CDR1 as MNHEY and CDR2 as SVGAGI. This CDR3 region has 13 residues. CDR3 loop: CASSTPRGGPLHF. The CDR3 nucleotides read TGTGCCAGCAGCACCCCTCGTGGGGGGCCCCTCCACTTT.

The chain uses TRBV4-1 and TRBJ2-1, with TRBD2 matching over 9 bases. CDR3 length: 16 amino acids. Germline V gene lookup returns CDR1 MGHRA and CDR2 YSYEKL. V lost 1 base and J lost 4; bases outside the gene matches: 5. The CDR3 loop reads CASSQGGGGEYNEQFF. Written as DNA, the CDR3 is TGCGCCAGCAGCCAAGGGGGCGGGGGGGAATACAATGAGCAGTTCTTC.

V usage is TRBV19 and J usage is TRBJ1-5, with TRBD1 matching over 7 bases. The germline gives CDR1 LNHDA, CDR2 SQIVND (reference sequence). The junction had 5 bases not matched to a gene; V was cut back by 0 bases and J by 6 bases. This CDR3 is built from 15 residues. Written as DNA, the CDR3 is TGTGCCAGTAGTATAGAGGACAGGACGCTTCAGCCCCAGCATTTT. This encodes CASSIEDRTLQPQHF.

This chain uses TRBV9 with TRBJ2-5, with D tentatively TRBD2 (5 bases). The germline V and J ends were trimmed by 4 bases and 5 bases, with 18 bases remaining between them. Germline V CDR1 and CDR2: SGDLS, YYNGEE. CDR3 size: 15 residues. This chain's CDR3 is CASSPRTLPGETQYF. In DNA, the CDR3 is TGTGCCAGCAGCCCTCGGACCCTCCCGGGGGAGACCCAGTACTTC.

The gene calls are TRBV7-9 and TRBJ2-3, with D possibly being TRBD1 (7 bases). The V end lost 1 base, the J end lost 3 bases, and 14 bases lay between the germline ends. The CDR3 has 16 residues. The germline gives CDR1 SEHNR, CDR2 FQNEAQ (reference sequence). Written as DNA, the CDR3 is TGTGCCAGCAGCTTAGAGGCAGGGGGGAAGACAGATACGCAGTATTTT. Amino acids: CASSLEAGGKTDTQYF.

This chain uses TRBV24-1 with TRBJ1-5; TRBD1 is a possible D gene (5 bases). The CDR3 sequence is 13 residues long. Germline V CDR1 and CDR2: KGHDR, SFDVKD. V lost 5 bases and J lost 5, with 9 bases in between. CDR3 nucleotide sequence: TGTGCCACCAGTGGGGGGGGTTATCAGCCCCAGCATTTT. This gives the protein CATSGGGYQPQHF.

The chain uses TRBV4-1 and TRBJ2-2, with 10 positions matching TRBD2. The germline gives CDR1 MGHRA, CDR2 YSYEKL. The V segment lost 0 bases and the J segment 4 bases; nucleotides outside the gene matches: 2. CDR3 size: 16 residues. The CDR3 protein is CASSQDQRGGTGELFF. The CDR3 DNA reads TGCGCCAGCAGCCAAGATCAGCGGGGGGGCACCGGGGAGCTGTTTTTT.

The rearrangement joins TRBV5-4 to TRBJ2-7; TRBD1 aligns across 7 bases. CDR1 SGHNT and CDR2 YYREEE come from the germline V gene (reference sequence). The length of the CDR3 is 14 residues. V gave up 4 bases and J gave up 5 bases; unmatched junction bases: 9. In DNA, the CDR3 is TGTGCCAGCAGCCCCACGACAGGGATTGACGAGCAGTACTTC. Amino acid sequence: CASSPTTGIDEQYF.

This clone occurred a few times. V gene TRBV7-3 combines with J gene TRBJ2-2; 7 positions agree with TRBD2. Germline lookup yields CDR1 SGHTA and CDR2 FQGTGA. V trimming: 4 bases; J trimming: 4 bases; junction bases outside the gene matches: 3. CDR3 length equals 14 residues. This chain's CDR3 is CASSSGGTTGELFF. The CDR3 region has the DNA TGTGCCAGCAGCTCCGGGGGGACCACCGGGGAGCTGTTTTTT.

The chain couples TRBV5-1 to TRBJ2-5; 7 bases are shared with TRBD1. This CDR3 spans 13 amino acids. CDR1 is SGHRS and CDR2 is YFSETQ in the germline V gene. J gave up 4 bases and V 4 bases, and 4 bases lay outside the gene matches. The CDR3 spells CASSLRDRETQYF. The CDR3 DNA sequence: TGCGCCAGCAGCCTAAGGGACAGAGAGACCCAGTACTTC.

The CDR3 loop reads CASRNTPGQGAGANEKLFF. In DNA, the CDR3 is TGTGCCAGCAGAAACACCCCGGGACAGGGGGCGGGGGCGAATGAAAAACTGTTTTTT. The chain combines TRBV7-9 with TRBJ1-4; 12 nucleotides align to TRBD1. V was pared by 6 bases and J by 5 bases, with 16 bases of the junction left unmatched. Germline assignment: CDR1 SEHNR and CDR2 FQNEAQ (reference sequence). The CDR3 runs to 19 residues.

V is TRBV7-9 and J is TRBJ2-1, with TRBD2 matching 11 bases. This CDR3 contains 16 residues. Per germline, CDR1 SEHNR and CDR2 FQNEAQ (reference sequence). Trimming cost V 6 bases and J 0 bases; bases outside gene matches: 4. DNA for the CDR3: TGTGCCAGCAGGTCTAGCGGGGGGACCTCCTACAATGAGCAGTTCTTC. Encoded protein: CASRSSGGTSYNEQFF.

The chain links TRBV30 to TRBJ1-2, with D hard to call. V lost 0 bases, J lost 4 bases, and 6 bases lay in between. This CDR3 comprises 12 residues. Germline V CDR1 and CDR2: GTSNPN, SVGIG (reference sequence). CDR3 loop: CAWSVTSYGYTF. CDR3 DNA sequence: TGTGCCTGGAGTGTAACAAGCTATGGCTACACCTTC. Full variable domain (rest looked up from reference TRBV30 and TRBJ1-2): SQTIHQWPATLVQPVGSPLSLECTVEGTSNPNLYWYRQAAGRGLQLLFYSVGIGQISSEVPQNLSASRPQDRQFILSSKKLLLSDSGFYLCAWSVTSYGYTFGSGTRLTVV.

The rearrangement links TRBV7-8 to TRBJ1-1; D uncertain. Looked up from germline, CDR1 is SGHVS and CDR2 is FQNEAQ. The CDR3 runs 12 residues. V lost 4 bases and J lost 7, with 10 bases in between. In DNA, the CDR3 is TGTGCCAGCAGCTCCCCATTCTATGAAGCTTTCTTT. Protein product: CASSSPFYEAFF.

This clone was observed a handful of times. V is TRBV5-6 and J is TRBJ1-2; 7 bases agree with TRBD1. This CDR3 has 13 residues. V shed 5 bases and J 2 bases; nucleotides not matched to a gene: 3. Germline assignment: CDR1 SGHDT and CDR2 YYEEEE. The CDR3 region is CASRGGQNYGYTF. For the CDR3, the DNA is TGTGCCAGCAGGGGGGGACAGAACTATGGCTACACCTTC.

V gene TRBV4-1 combines with J gene TRBJ2-7; possible D gene TRBD2, 5 bases. V gave up 0 bases and J gave up 2 bases, with 26 bases separating them. CDR1 and CDR2 (germline): MGHRA, YSYEKL. The CDR3 contains 20 residues. Here the CDR3 reads CASSQEDSPEFGGQPYEQYF. The CDR3 nucleotides read TGCGCCAGCAGCCAAGAGGACTCACCCGAATTCGGTGGTCAACCCTACGAGCAGTACTTC.

The chain combines TRBV27 with TRBJ2-1; 12 bases match TRBD2. Germline CDR1 reads MNHEY; CDR2 reads SMNVEV (reference sequence). V was pared by 2 bases and J by 8 bases, with 13 bases of the junction left unmatched. CDR3 length equals 18 residues. The CDR3: CASSLLGTSGPRGHEQFF. Written as DNA, the CDR3 is TGTGCCAGCAGTTTACTGGGGACTAGCGGGCCCCGGGGCCATGAGCAGTTCTTC.

The genes are TRBV28 and TRBJ1-6; TRBD1 matches 9 bases. This CDR3 has 14 amino acids. Trimming removed 6 bases from V and 9 bases from J; junction bases left unmatched: 6. Looked up from germline, CDR1 is MDHEN and CDR2 is SYDVKM. This CDR3 is CASRQPTGGSPLHF. CDR3 coding DNA: TGTGCCAGCAGGCAACCGACAGGGGGTTCACCCCTCCACTTT.